A selection of T cell receptor beta chains follows, all from one sample in a study of glioma-infiltrating T cells. TCRdb fed the multiplex PCR reads into MiXCR, producing one record per CDR3 protein. The sample has about 140,000 distinct CDR3 sequences, approximately 39% seen once. The sequenced sample was glioma tissue, nonneoplastic brain tissue, or PBMCs (not recorded which). Receptor source: a human donor with low-grade glioma or glioblastoma, undergoing nonglioma brain surgery, or in good health (not recorded which). CDR3s include the opening cysteine and the closing phenylalanine or tryptophan. Fields, in order: CDR3 protein, CDR3 DNA, clone size, V gene, CDR3 length, J gene, D gene. D genes are given only for firm matches. Expanded clones get a size class; other rows say once, few or many, or leave the size out.

CDR3: CSAETGRETQYF
DNA: TGCAGTGCCGAAACAGGGAGAGAGACCCAGTACTTC
size: few
V: TRBV20-1
length: 12
J: TRBJ2-5
D: .

CDR3: CASEKLREDTDTQYF
DNA: TGTGCCAGCGAGAAGTTGCGGGAGGATACAGATACGCAGTATTTT
size: .
V: TRBV7-9
length: 15
J: TRBJ2-3
D: TRBD2

CDR3: CASRDSWDGYTF
DNA: TGTGCCAGCAGAGATTCATGGGATGGCTACACCTTC
size: .
V: TRBV27
length: 12
J: TRBJ1-2
D: .

CDR3: CSAAAGAEAFF
DNA: TGCAGTGCTGCAGCGGGCGCTGAAGCTTTCTTT
size: .
V: TRBV20-1
length: 11
J: TRBJ1-1
D: .

CDR3: CASGVRDYEQYF
DNA: TGTGCCAGCGGAGTCAGGGACTACGAGCAGTACTTC
size: .
V: TRBV7-9
length: 12
J: TRBJ2-7
D: .

CDR3: CASSAASGRRGETQYF
DNA: TGTGCCAGCAGTGCAGCAAGCGGGAGGCGAGGGGAGACCCAGTACTTC
size: .
V: TRBV25-1
length: 16
J: TRBJ2-5
D: TRBD2

CDR3: CASSDTTEAFF
DNA: TGTGCCAGCAGTGACACAACTGAAGCTTTCTTT
size: many
V: TRBV6-1
length: 11
J: TRBJ1-1
D: .

CDR3: CASSEGSGISNQPQHF
DNA: TGTGCCAGCAGTGAAGGCAGTGGGATCAGCAATCAGCCCCAGCATTTT
size: many
V: TRBV6-1
length: 16
J: TRBJ1-5
D: .

CDR3: CASRAGTGFNEQYF
DNA: TGTGCCAGCAGGGCGGGGACGGGATTCAACGAGCAGTACTTC
size: few
V: TRBV27
length: 14
J: TRBJ2-7
D: .

CDR3: CASSLAASSYNEQFF
DNA: TGTGCCAGCAGCCTAGCGGCGAGCTCCTACAATGAGCAGTTCTTC
size: .
V: TRBV7-2
length: 15
J: TRBJ2-1
D: TRBD2

CDR3: CASSPRGQETQYF
DNA: TGTGCCAGCTCACCACGCGGTCAAGAGACCCAGTACTTC
size: .
V: TRBV18
length: 13
J: TRBJ2-5
D: .

CDR3: CASSPPFGAGVLETQYF
DNA: TGTGCCAGCAGTCCCCCGTTTGGGGCAGGGGTACTAGAGACCCAGTACTTC
size: .
V: TRBV28
length: 17
J: TRBJ2-5
D: .

CDR3: CASSLEWMGGNTEAFF
DNA: TGTGCCAGCAGTTTAGAGTGGATGGGGGGGAACACTGAAGCTTTCTTT
size: .
V: TRBV27
length: 16
J: TRBJ1-1
D: .

CDR3: CASSTSGGLTEAFF
DNA: TGTGCCAGCAGCACCTCTGGAGGGCTGACTGAAGCTTTCTTT
size: few
V: TRBV7-9
length: 14
J: TRBJ1-1
D: .

CDR3: CASSSNNEQFF
DNA: TGTGCCAGCAGTTCAAACAATGAGCAGTTCTTC
size: many
V: TRBV28
length: 11
J: TRBJ2-1
D: .

CDR3: CASSYSIVTNQETQYF
DNA: TGTGCCAGCAGTTACTCGATAGTTACAAACCAAGAGACCCAGTACTTC
size: .
V: TRBV6-6
length: 16
J: TRBJ2-5
D: .

CDR3: CASSPEGNEQYF
DNA: TGTGCCAGCAGCCCCGAAGGAAACGAGCAGTACTTC
size: few
V: TRBV7-9
length: 12
J: TRBJ2-7
D: .

CDR3: CASSILSTDTQYF
DNA: TGTGCCAGCAGCATACTAAGCACAGATACGCAGTATTTT
size: few
V: TRBV5-5
length: 13
J: TRBJ2-3
D: .

CDR3: CASSEVLEGQTEAFF
DNA: TGTGCCAGCAGTGAAGTGCTTGAGGGGCAAACTGAAGCTTTCTTT
size: many
V: TRBV6-1
length: 15
J: TRBJ1-1
D: .

CDR3: CASSQEVGQGSYNEQFF
DNA: TGTGCCAGCAGCCAAGAGGTGGGACAGGGATCCTACAATGAGCAGTTCTTC
size: .
V: TRBV14
length: 17
J: TRBJ2-1
D: TRBD1

CDR3: CATLGGGRTDTQYF
DNA: TGTGCCACCCTTGGCGGGGGGCGGACAGATACGCAGTATTTT
size: .
V: TRBV6-2/TRBV6-3
length: 14
J: TRBJ2-3
D: TRBD2

CDR3: CAISPGQNYGYTF
DNA: TGTGCCATCAGTCCGGGACAGAACTATGGCTACACCTTC
size: .
V: TRBV6-1
length: 13
J: TRBJ1-2
D: TRBD1

CDR3: CASSPRDGQIYGYTF
DNA: TGTGCCAGCAGCCCTCGAGATGGACAGATCTATGGCTACACCTTC
size: .
V: TRBV7-6
length: 15
J: TRBJ1-2
D: .

CDR3: CASSQGLLNTEAFF
DNA: TGCGCCAGCAGCCAAGGACTGTTGAACACTGAAGCTTTCTTT
size: .
V: TRBV4-1
length: 14
J: TRBJ1-1
D: .

CDR3: CSARTRAEQYF
DNA: TGCAGTGCTAGGACCAGGGCCGAGCAGTACTTC
size: few
V: TRBV20-1
length: 11
J: TRBJ2-7
D: .

CDR3: CASSLTGIGNEQFF
DNA: TGTGCCAGCAGTTTGACGGGGATCGGAAATGAGCAGTTCTTC
size: once
V: TRBV12-3/TRBV12-4
length: 14
J: TRBJ2-1
D: .

CDR3: CSARLAGGHYEQYF
DNA: TGCAGTGCTAGGCTAGCGGGGGGTCACTACGAGCAGTACTTC
size: .
V: TRBV20-1
length: 14
J: TRBJ2-7
D: TRBD2

CDR3: CASSGGTSGVSYEQYF
DNA: TGTGCCAGCAGTGGAGGGACTAGCGGGGTCTCCTACGAGCAGTACTTC
size: once
V: TRBV6-6
length: 16
J: TRBJ2-7
D: TRBD2

CDR3: CAISVTGFGTEAFF
DNA: TGTGCCATCAGCGTGACAGGTTTTGGCACTGAAGCTTTCTTT
size: .
V: TRBV10-3
length: 14
J: TRBJ1-1
D: .

CDR3: CASSPQTGDTQYF
DNA: TGTGCCAGTAGTCCCCAGACCGGAGATACGCAGTATTTT
size: .
V: TRBV19
length: 13
J: TRBJ2-3
D: .

CDR3: CSADRRRGGETQYF
DNA: TGCAGTGCTGACCGCAGGAGGGGTGGAGAGACCCAGTACTTC
size: .
V: TRBV20-1
length: 14
J: TRBJ2-5
D: .

CDR3: CAISESGLVYEQYF
DNA: TGTGCCATCAGTGAGTCGGGACTAGTCTACGAGCAGTACTTC
size: .
V: TRBV10-3
length: 14
J: TRBJ2-7
D: TRBD2

CDR3: CSVEVGNTEAFF
DNA: TGCAGCGTAGAAGTGGGGAACACTGAAGCTTTCTTT
size: .
V: TRBV29-1
length: 12
J: TRBJ1-1
D: .

CDR3: CASSPPMPGLVGYTF
DNA: TGTGCCAGCTCACCGCCCATGCCAGGGTTGGTTGGCTACACCTTC
size: .
V: TRBV18
length: 15
J: TRBJ1-2
D: .

CDR3: CASRRTGTGNTIYF
DNA: TGTGCCAGCAGACGGACAGGGACTGGAAACACCATATATTTT
size: many
V: TRBV7-2
length: 14
J: TRBJ1-3
D: TRBD1

CDR3: CASSPQDLYGYTF
DNA: TGTGCCAGCAGCCCCCAAGACCTTTATGGCTACACCTTC
size: .
V: TRBV3-1
length: 13
J: TRBJ1-2
D: .

CDR3: CASSGLGTGLTQTQYF
DNA: TGTGCCAGCAGTGGCCTCGGGACAGGGTTAACTCAGACGCAGTATTTT
size: .
V: TRBV6-1
length: 16
J: TRBJ2-3
D: TRBD1

CDR3: CASSYRIGAYEQYF
DNA: TGTGCCAGCAGTTATCGTATCGGGGCCTACGAGCAGTACTTC
size: few
V: TRBV6-5
length: 14
J: TRBJ2-7
D: .

CDR3: CSASSPGAVSYNEQFF
DNA: TGCAGTGCTAGCAGTCCGGGGGCGGTTTCCTACAATGAGCAGTTCTTC
size: .
V: TRBV20-1
length: 16
J: TRBJ2-1
D: .

CDR3: CASSPRQGHYGYTF
DNA: TGTGCCAGCAGTCCCCGACAGGGACATTATGGCTACACCTTC
size: .
V: TRBV25-1
length: 14
J: TRBJ1-2
D: TRBD1